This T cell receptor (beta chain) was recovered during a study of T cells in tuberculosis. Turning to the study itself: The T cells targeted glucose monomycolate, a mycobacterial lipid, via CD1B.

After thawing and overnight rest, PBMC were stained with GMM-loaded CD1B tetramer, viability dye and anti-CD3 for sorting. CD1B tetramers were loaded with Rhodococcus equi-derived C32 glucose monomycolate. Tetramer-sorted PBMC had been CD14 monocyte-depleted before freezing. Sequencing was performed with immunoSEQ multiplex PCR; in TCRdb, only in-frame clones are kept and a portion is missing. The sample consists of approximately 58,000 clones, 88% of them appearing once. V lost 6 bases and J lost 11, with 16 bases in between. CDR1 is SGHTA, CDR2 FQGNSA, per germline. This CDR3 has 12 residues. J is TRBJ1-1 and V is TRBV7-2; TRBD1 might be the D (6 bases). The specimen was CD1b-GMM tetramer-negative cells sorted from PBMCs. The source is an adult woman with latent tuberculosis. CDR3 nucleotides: TGTGCCAGCAGGATACAGCCTACAGGGGCTTTCTTT. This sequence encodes CASRIQPTGAFF.